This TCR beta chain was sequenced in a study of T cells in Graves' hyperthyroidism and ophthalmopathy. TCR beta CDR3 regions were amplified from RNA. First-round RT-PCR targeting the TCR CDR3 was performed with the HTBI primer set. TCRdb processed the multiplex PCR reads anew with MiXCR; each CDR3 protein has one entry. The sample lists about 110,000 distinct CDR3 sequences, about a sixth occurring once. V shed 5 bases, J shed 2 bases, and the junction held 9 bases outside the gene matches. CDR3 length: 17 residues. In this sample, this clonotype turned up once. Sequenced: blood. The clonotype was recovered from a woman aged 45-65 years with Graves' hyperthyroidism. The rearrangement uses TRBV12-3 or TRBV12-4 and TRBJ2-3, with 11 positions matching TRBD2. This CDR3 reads CASSPGETSGTTDTQYF. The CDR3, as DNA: TGTGCCAGCAGTCCAGGGGAGACTAGCGGGACCACAGATACGCAGTATTTT.